Described below is a single T cell receptor (beta chain) sequence and its context. A universal primer site was incorporated via template switching, and the cDNA contained unique molecular identifiers. TCRdb reprocessed the 5' RACE reads with MiXCR, giving one entry per CDR3 protein. In the table there are roughly 290,000 distinct CDR3 sequences, over 8.5% of which are singletons. This entry belongs to a study of identical twins. Trimming removed 6 bases from V and 2 bases from J, with 11 bases in between. The CDR3 extends over 13 amino acids. Germline CDR1 is MDHEN and CDR2 is SYDVKM. These sequences were also reported in another study, on yellow fever vaccine responses in identical twins.

This receptor was taken from a woman younger than 35 in good health. The sequenced sample consisted of CD8+ T cells sorted from blood. The chain has TRBV28 and TRBJ2-7; D gene ambiguous. The CDR3 loop is CASSQRHTYEQYF. The CDR3 DNA reads TGTGCCAGCAGCCAACGACACACCTACGAGCAGTACTTC.